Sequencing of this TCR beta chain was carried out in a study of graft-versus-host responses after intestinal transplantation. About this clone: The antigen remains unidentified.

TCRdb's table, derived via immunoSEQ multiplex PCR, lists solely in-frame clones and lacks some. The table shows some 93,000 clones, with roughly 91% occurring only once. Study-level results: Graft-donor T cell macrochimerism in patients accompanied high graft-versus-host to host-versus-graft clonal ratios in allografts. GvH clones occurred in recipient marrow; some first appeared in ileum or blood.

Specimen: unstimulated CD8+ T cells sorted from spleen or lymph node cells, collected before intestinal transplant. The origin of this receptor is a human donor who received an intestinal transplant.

The CDR3: CASGTGGLETQYF. CDR3 in DNA: TGTGCCAGCGGGACAGGGGGCTTAGAGACCCAGTACTTC. This chain links TRBV13 with TRBJ2-5; TRBD1 aligns across 12 bases. V lost 8 bases, J lost 4 bases, and 2 bases stayed unmatched. The CDR3 spans 13 residues. Germline V gene data show CDR1 as PRHDT and CDR2 as FYEKMQ (reference sequence).